This is a list of T cell receptor beta chains from one sample in a study of T cell responses to AZD1222 COVID-19 vaccine. The table came from immunoSEQ multiplex PCR; TCRdb's copy has only in-frame clones and leaves some out. There are 120,000 to 150,000 clones in the sample; approximately 89% occur only once, and roughly 5% lies in the top ten. Sequences were derived from peripheral blood, sampled on day 0 of AZD1222 vaccination. These receptors were taken from an adult in good health. Each CDR3 is given with its conserved first and last residue.

v_call: TRBV10-2
j_call: TRBJ1-6
cdr3_length: 14
cdr3_aa: CASTPQGVESPLHF

v_call: TRBV5-5
j_call: TRBJ1-5
cdr3_length: 13
cdr3_aa: CASSLGGSQPQHF

v_call: TRBV9
j_call: TRBJ2-1
cdr3_length: 15
cdr3_aa: CASSVEAGLAAEQFF

v_call: TRBV9
j_call: TRBJ2-1
cdr3_length: 16
cdr3_aa: CASSVQLESSYNEQFF

v_call: TRBV5-4
j_call: TRBJ2-7
cdr3_length: 14
cdr3_aa: CASRTSGSSYEQYF

v_call: TRBV13
j_call: TRBJ2-7
cdr3_length: 16
cdr3_aa: CASSSPFDLAGGEQYF

v_call: TRBV5-4
j_call: TRBJ2-7
cdr3_length: 14
cdr3_aa: CASSLASGSYEQYF

v_call: TRBV19
j_call: TRBJ1-3
cdr3_length: 14
cdr3_aa: CASKRSDSGNTIYF

v_call: TRBV27
j_call: TRBJ2-7
cdr3_length: 13
cdr3_aa: CASSRRSVYEQYF

v_call: TRBV6-5
j_call: TRBJ2-7
cdr3_length: 13
cdr3_aa: CASSYKSSSEQYF

v_call: TRBV2
j_call: TRBJ1-2
cdr3_length: 10
cdr3_aa: CASSNYGYTF

v_call: TRBV28
j_call: TRBJ2-7
cdr3_length: 14
cdr3_aa: CASRTSGTALEQYF

v_call: TRBV18
j_call: TRBJ2-5
cdr3_length: 17
cdr3_aa: CASSPGSSGTNRETQYF

v_call: TRBV11-2
j_call: TRBJ2-3
cdr3_length: 19
cdr3_aa: CASSFPKVGLLKVTDTQYF

v_call: TRBV4-1
j_call: TRBJ2-7
cdr3_length: 14
cdr3_aa: CASSQAGQGNEQYF

v_call: TRBV6-2/TRBV6-3
j_call: TRBJ1-5
cdr3_length: 12
cdr3_aa: CASSWGHQPQHF

v_call: TRBV28
j_call: TRBJ2-5
cdr3_length: 16
cdr3_aa: CASSHQAGGLEETQYF

v_call: TRBV6-5
j_call: TRBJ2-1
cdr3_length: 13
cdr3_aa: CASRPPWGNEQFF

v_call: TRBV7-9
j_call: TRBJ1-1
cdr3_length: 16
cdr3_aa: CASSLIGDRTGTEAFF

v_call: TRBV28
j_call: TRBJ1-1
cdr3_length: 14
cdr3_aa: CASSPGGQLYEAFF